These T cell receptor beta chains were read from a single sample in a study of blood T cell repertoires in COVID-19. Data came from immunoSEQ multiplex PCR; TCRdb stores just in-frame clones and leaves some out. Among about 100,000 clones, about 86% were seen once, and the ten largest hold around 5.4%. The source material was peripheral blood. The source is a human donor in a cohort sampled during active COVID-19. The CDR3 runs from the conserved cysteine through the conserved F or W. D genes are given only for firm matches. Clone size appears in some rows only: once, few, many, or a class for an expanded clone.

D: .
length: 14
size: .
V: TRBV18
J: TRBJ2-3
CDR3: CASSLNVGPDTQYF
DNA: TGTGCCAGCTCACTAAACGTGGGGCCAGATACGCAGTATTTT

D: .
length: 15
size: once
V: TRBV3-1/TRBV3-2
J: TRBJ2-5
CDR3: CASSLRVPYQETQYF
DNA: TGTGCCAGCAGCCTCCGGGTGCCGTACCAAGAGACCCAGTACTTC

D: .
length: 14
size: .
V: TRBV9
J: TRBJ2-3
CDR3: CASKVDTSTDTQYF
DNA: TGTGCCAGCAAGGTTGACACGTCCACAGATACGCAGTATTTT

D: .
length: 18
size: .
V: TRBV7-9
J: TRBJ2-1
CDR3: CASSFQYLGSTPPHEQFF
DNA: TGTGCCAGCAGCTTTCAGTATCTCGGGAGTACCCCCCCCCATGAGCAGTTCTTC

D: .
length: 10
size: .
V: TRBV29-1
J: TRBJ2-5
CDR3: CSLGLETQYF
DNA: TGCAGTCTGGGGCTAGAGACCCAGTACTTC

D: .
length: 15
size: .
V: TRBV9
J: TRBJ1-6
CDR3: CASSVGTQYNSPLHF
DNA: TGTGCCAGCAGCGTAGGGACACAGTATAATTCACCCCTCCACTTT

D: TRBD2
length: 15
size: .
V: TRBV4-3
J: TRBJ2-3
CDR3: CASSHLAGDTDTQYF
DNA: TGCGCCAGCAGCCATCTAGCGGGGGACACAGATACGCAGTATTTT

D: TRBD1
length: 15
size: .
V: TRBV7-2
J: TRBJ2-1
CDR3: CASSPQDRGVPEQFF
DNA: TGTGCCAGCAGCCCCCAGGACAGGGGCGTTCCTGAGCAGTTCTTC

D: .
length: 16
size: .
V: TRBV10-3
J: TRBJ2-5
CDR3: CAISGPPSSGVETQYF
DNA: TGTGCCATCAGTGGCCCCCCTAGCAGCGGTGTGGAGACCCAGTACTTC

D: .
length: 13
size: .
V: TRBV30
J: TRBJ1-6
CDR3: CAWGGTNNSPLHF
DNA: TGTGCCTGGGGGGGGACAAATAATTCACCCCTCCACTTT

D: .
length: 13
size: .
V: TRBV30
J: TRBJ1-2
CDR3: CAWSDRTKGGYTF
DNA: TGTGCCTGGAGCGACAGGACAAAGGGTGGCTACACCTTC

D: TRBD1
length: 14
size: .
V: TRBV6-2/TRBV6-3
J: TRBJ1-4
CDR3: CASSPDRGYEKLFF
DNA: TGTGCCAGCAGCCCGGACAGGGGATATGAAAAACTGTTTTTT

D: .
length: 15
size: .
V: TRBV6-5
J: TRBJ1-4
CDR3: CASRSVEGGNEKLFF
DNA: TGTGCCAGCAGGTCGGTGGAGGGAGGGAATGAAAAACTGTTTTTT

D: .
length: 13
size: once
V: TRBV5-1
J: TRBJ2-5
CDR3: CASRIQGQETQYF
DNA: TGCGCCAGCAGGATCCAGGGACAAGAGACCCAGTACTTC

D: .
length: 16
size: .
V: TRBV25-1
J: TRBJ2-6
CDR3: CASCDAGPSGANVLTF
DNA: TGTGCCAGCTGCGACGCAGGTCCCTCTGGGGCCAACGTCCTGACTTTC

D: .
length: 12
size: .
V: TRBV25-1
J: TRBJ1-4
CDR3: CASSSGRVKLFF
DNA: TGTGCCAGCAGTTCGGGGAGGGTAAAACTGTTTTTT

D: TRBD1
length: 14
size: .
V: TRBV2
J: TRBJ1-5
CDR3: CASTGTGGLQPQHF
DNA: TGTGCCAGCACGGGGACAGGGGGTTTGCAGCCCCAGCATTTT

D: .
length: 14
size: .
V: TRBV7-2
J: TRBJ2-3
CDR3: CASSLEIVFHTQYF
DNA: TGTGCCAGCAGCTTAGAGATAGTTTTCCATACGCAGTATTTT

D: .
length: 15
size: .
V: TRBV5-6
J: TRBJ2-1
CDR3: CASSLPSSPYNEQFF
DNA: TGTGCCAGCAGCTTGCCGAGTAGCCCCTACAATGAGCAGTTCTTC

D: TRBD2
length: 15
size: .
V: TRBV6-5
J: TRBJ2-7
CDR3: CASPPRGATSYEQYF
DNA: TGTGCCAGCCCCCCGCGGGGGGCTACGTCCTACGAGCAGTACTTC

D: TRBD1
length: 13
size: .
V: TRBV6-6
J: TRBJ1-6
CDR3: CASSGQGQSPLHF
DNA: TGTGCCAGCAGCGGACAGGGACAATCACCCCTCCACTTT

D: TRBD2
length: 14
size: .
V: TRBV30
J: TRBJ2-2
CDR3: CAWRGGLPTGELFF
DNA: TGTGCCTGGAGGGGGGGACTACCCACCGGGGAGCTGTTTTTT

D: .
length: 22
size: .
V: TRBV15
J: TRBJ2-3
CDR3: CATSRDRLSTSVRRGGTDTQYF
DNA: TGTGCCACCAGCAGAGATAGGCTTTCCACCTCTGTCCGGAGGGGGGGGACAGATACGCAGTATTTT

D: .
length: 14
size: .
V: TRBV3-1/TRBV3-2
J: TRBJ2-3
CDR3: CASTLAGDWDTQYF
DNA: TGTGCCAGCACCCTTGCCGGGGATTGGGATACGCAGTATTTT

D: TRBD1
length: 13
size: .
V: TRBV11-2
J: TRBJ1-3
CDR3: CASSMGQGNTIYF
DNA: TGTGCCAGCAGCATGGGACAGGGAAACACCATATATTTT

D: TRBD2
length: 17
size: .
V: TRBV3-1/TRBV3-2
J: TRBJ2-7
CDR3: CASSPRREASKSYEQYF
DNA: TGTGCCAGCAGCCCCCGGCGGGAGGCCAGTAAGTCCTACGAGCAGTACTTC

D: .
length: 14
size: .
V: TRBV5-1
J: TRBJ1-1
CDR3: CASSVGQKNTEAFF
DNA: TGCGCCAGCAGCGTGGGACAAAAGAACACTGAAGCTTTCTTT

D: .
length: 14
size: .
V: TRBV6-1
J: TRBJ1-2
CDR3: CASSEWGQISGYTF
DNA: TGTGCCAGCAGTGAATGGGGCCAGATAAGCGGCTACACCTTC

D: TRBD1
length: 17
size: .
V: TRBV28
J: TRBJ1-5
CDR3: CASSSLPGQGYNQPQHF
DNA: TGTGCCAGCAGTTCCCTCCCCGGACAGGGGTACAATCAGCCCCAGCATTTT

D: .
length: 15
size: .
V: TRBV11-3
J: TRBJ2-5
CDR3: CASSLDGGIQETQYF
DNA: TGTGCCAGCAGCTTAGATGGGGGGATACAAGAGACCCAGTACTTC

D: .
length: 14
size: once
V: TRBV3-1/TRBV3-2
J: TRBJ2-3
CDR3: CASSRGGETDTQYF
DNA: TGTGCCAGCAGCCGAGGAGGGGAGACAGATACGCAGTATTTT

D: TRBD2
length: 14
size: .
V: TRBV6-6
J: TRBJ2-5
CDR3: CASTSGGVEETQYF
DNA: TGTGCCAGCACCTCCGGGGGGGTAGAAGAGACCCAGTACTTC

D: TRBD2
length: 15
size: .
V: TRBV3-1/TRBV3-2
J: TRBJ2-3
CDR3: CASSILAGGSDTQYF
DNA: TGTGCCAGCAGCATTCTAGCGGGAGGTTCGGATACGCAGTATTTT

D: TRBD1
length: 16
size: .
V: TRBV19
J: TRBJ1-5
CDR3: CASSPRGQGLNQPQHF
DNA: TGTGCCAGTAGTCCGAGAGGACAGGGCCTCAATCAGCCCCAGCATTTT

D: .
length: 15
size: .
V: TRBV7-2
J: TRBJ2-4
CDR3: CASSLSGHAKNIQYF
DNA: TGTGCCAGCAGCTTGAGCGGCCATGCCAAAAACATTCAGTACTTC

D: TRBD2
length: 16
size: .
V: TRBV19
J: TRBJ2-1
CDR3: CASSIPAGAPYNEQFF
DNA: TGTGCCAGTAGTATCCCAGCGGGAGCTCCCTACAATGAGCAGTTCTTC

D: TRBD1
length: 15
size: .
V: TRBV7-2
J: TRBJ1-4
CDR3: CASSFTGGTNEKLFF
DNA: TGTGCCAGCAGTTTTACAGGGGGAACTAATGAAAAACTGTTTTTT

D: TRBD2
length: 16
size: .
V: TRBV7-9
J: TRBJ2-1
CDR3: CASSAPGTSGNNEQFF
DNA: TGTGCCAGCAGCGCCCCGGGGACTAGCGGCAACAATGAGCAGTTCTTC

D: .
length: 11
size: .
V: TRBV7-9
J: TRBJ1-1
CDR3: CASSLAGEAFF
DNA: TGTGCCAGCAGCTTAGCGGGCGAAGCTTTCTTT

D: .
length: 13
size: once
V: TRBV19
J: TRBJ1-2
CDR3: CASSIAINYGYTF
DNA: TGTGCCAGTAGTATTGCGATTAACTATGGCTACACCTTC

D: TRBD2
length: 16
size: .
V: TRBV6-6
J: TRBJ2-1
CDR3: CASSYQTSGRGNEQFF
DNA: TGTGCCAGCAGTTACCAGACTAGCGGGAGAGGCAATGAGCAGTTCTTC

D: TRBD1
length: 13
size: .
V: TRBV6-5
J: TRBJ1-2
CDR3: CASRTGSRYGYTF
DNA: TGTGCCAGCAGGACAGGGTCCAGATATGGCTACACCTTC

D: TRBD2
length: 17
size: .
V: TRBV28
J: TRBJ2-1
CDR3: CASSLVGTSGRAREQFF
DNA: TGTGCCAGCAGTTTAGTCGGGACTAGCGGGAGGGCGAGGGAGCAGTTCTTC

D: TRBD2
length: 20
size: .
V: TRBV19
J: TRBJ2-1
CDR3: CASSIFASGGGSFSYNEQFF
DNA: TGTGCCAGTAGTATCTTTGCTAGCGGGGGCGGTTCCTTCTCCTACAATGAGCAGTTCTTC

D: .
length: 15
size: .
V: TRBV27
J: TRBJ1-5
CDR3: CASSWGGAGNQPQHF
DNA: TGTGCCAGCAGCTGGGGGGGGGCAGGCAATCAGCCCCAGCATTTT

D: TRBD1
length: 15
size: few
V: TRBV2
J: TRBJ2-7
CDR3: CASSESGQGTYEQYF
DNA: TGTGCCAGCAGTGAGTCGGGACAGGGTACCTACGAGCAGTACTTC

D: .
length: 14
size: .
V: TRBV6-2/TRBV6-3
J: TRBJ2-7
CDR3: CASSYSATMYEQYF
DNA: TGTGCCAGCAGTTACTCGGCGACAATGTACGAGCAGTACTTC

D: TRBD1
length: 14
size: .
V: TRBV29-1
J: TRBJ2-5
CDR3: CSVDVQGAGETQYF
DNA: TGCAGCGTTGACGTACAGGGGGCCGGGGAGACCCAGTACTTC

D: .
length: 17
size: .
V: TRBV30
J: TRBJ2-2
CDR3: CAWSVSRVKFSPGELFF
DNA: TGTGCCTGGAGTGTATCCAGGGTTAAGTTCTCTCCCGGGGAGCTGTTTTTT